The 27 T cell receptor beta chains below come from one sample, sequenced in a study of blood T cell repertoires in COVID-19. Assay: immunoSEQ multiplex PCR; the TCRdb copy retains only in-frame clones and omits some. Of approximately 79,000 clones detected, roughly 91% appear once; the ten largest clones hold just under 0.6%. The specimen sequenced was peripheral blood. These receptors all stem from a man between 60 and 75 years old with acute or convalescent COVID-19.

The chain combines TRBV21-1 with TRBJ2-7; TRBD1, as called in the table, went unchecked against the DNA. TRBV21-1 is a pseudogene. CDR3 length: 12 amino acids. The CDR3 DNA sequence: TGTGCCAGCAGCAAAACAGGGGGTCAGCAGTACTTC. The encoded protein is CASSKTGGQQYF.

V gene TRBV7-2 combines with J gene TRBJ1-5, with D unresolved. Germline lookup yields CDR1 SGHTA and CDR2 FQGNSA. CDR3 length: 14 residues. The V gene lost 0 bases and the J gene lost 5 bases, with 8 bases spanning the gap. The CDR3 region is CASSLAGRDQPQHF. CDR3 sequence (DNA): TGTGCCAGCAGCTTAGCAGGGAGGGATCAGCCCCAGCATTTT.

The chain carries TRBV9 and TRBJ2-2; D ambiguous. Germline-derived CDR1 and CDR2 are SGDLS and YYNGEE. CDR3 size: 13 residues. The V end was cut by 3 bases, the J end by 7 bases, with 10 bases between. Written as DNA, the CDR3 is TGTGCCAGCAGCGAAACGGTCAACGGGGAGCTGTTTTTT. This codes for CASSETVNGELFF.

The CDR3 is CASSLDRGRPYGYTF. CDR3 in DNA: TGTGCCAGCAGCCTAGACAGGGGGCGCCCCTATGGCTACACCTTC. The rearrangement joins TRBV2 to TRBJ1-2, with 10 nucleotides matching TRBD1. After removal of 6 bases from V and 4 bases from J, the junction contained 8 bases not matched to a gene. The CDR3 has 15 residues. Germline V gene sequence: CDR1 SNHLY, CDR2 FYNNEI.

This chain joins TRBV6-5 and TRBJ1-3; the match to TRBD1 covers 7 bases. V shed 4 bases and J 2 bases; nucleotides not matched to a gene: 2. Germline lookup yields CDR1 MNHEY and CDR2 SVGAGI. The CDR3 has 14 residues. This CDR3 is CASSSQGAGNTIYF. The CDR3 DNA reads as TGTGCCAGCAGTTCTCAGGGGGCTGGAAACACCATATATTTT.

The chain couples TRBV5-1 to TRBJ2-2; 11 bases line up with TRBD2. The germline V gene encodes CDR1 SGHRS and CDR2 YFSETQ. CDR3 length: 18 residues. V gave up 3 bases and J gave up 5 bases; unmatched junction bases: 12. The CDR3 bases are TGCGCCAGCAGCTCGATCATAGCGGGAGGGCTACGTACCGGGGAGCTGTTTTTT. Encoded protein: CASSSIIAGGLRTGELFF.

V gene TRBV28 combines with J gene TRBJ1-4, with TRBD1 matching over 8 bases. After removal of 1 base from V and 10 bases from J, the junction contained 8 bases not matched to a gene. There are 15 residues in the CDR3. Germline CDR1 and CDR2: MDHEN and SYDVKM. The CDR3 DNA sequence: TGTGCCAGCAGTTTATCCGGGACAGGCAGAGGAAAACTGTTTTTT. Protein sequence: CASSLSGTGRGKLFF.

This chain uses TRBV10-3 with TRBJ2-7; the match to TRBD2 covers 9 bases. The V segment lost 2 bases and the J segment 2 bases; nucleotides outside the gene matches: 4. Germline CDR1 ENHRY, CDR2 SYGVKD. The CDR3 loop spans 15 amino acids. The CDR3 DNA follows: TGTGCCATCAGTGAGGGTCTAGCGGGACCCTACGAGCAGTACTTC. Translation gives CAISEGLAGPYEQYF.

The J gene is TRBJ2-1, the V gene TRBV4-1; 9 bases agree with TRBD2. Per germline, CDR1 MGHRA and CDR2 YSYEKL. The CDR3 extends over 18 amino acids. The junction had 8 bases not matched to a gene; V was cut back by 0 bases and J by 2 bases. CDR3 in amino acids: CASSQDGLAGYAYNEQFF. CDR3 in DNA: TGCGCCAGCAGCCAAGATGGCCTAGCGGGATATGCCTACAATGAGCAGTTCTTC.

The genes are TRBV19 and TRBJ2-2; 11 bases agree with TRBD2. The V gene's germline CDR1 is LNHDA and CDR2 SQIVND (reference sequence). Germline trimming cut 5 bases from V and 3 bases from J; bases unmatched to any gene: 8. The CDR3 is 17 amino acids. For the CDR3, the DNA is TGTGCCAGTAGTGCCCTAACTAGCGGGAGTGACACCGGGGAGCTGTTTTTT. Amino acid sequence: CASSALTSGSDTGELFF.

The rearrangement links TRBV21-1 to TRBJ2-7; the table's D call, TRBD1, has no DNA check behind it. TRBV21-1 is shown as a pseudogene. This CDR3 is built from 16 residues. The CDR3 nucleotides read TGTGCCAGCAGCAAAGGCTGGATCAGGGGTTTAGAGGAGCAGTACTTC. This codes for CASSKGWIRGLEEQYF.

V gene TRBV7-2 combines with J gene TRBJ2-7, with D possibly TRBD2 on 6 matching bases. The CDR3 runs to 15 residues. In germline, CDR1 is SGHTA, CDR2 FQGNSA. V lost 7 bases, J lost 2 bases, and 18 bases lay in between. The CDR3 DNA follows: TGTGCCAGCACCATATTGGGGGGATTTACCTACGAGCAGTACTTC. It is translated as CASTILGGFTYEQYF.

The genes are TRBV27 and TRBJ1-3, with D possibly being TRBD1 (6 bases). Trimming cost V 0 bases and J 4 bases, with 10 bases left between them. Germline lookup yields CDR1 MNHEY and CDR2 SMNVEV (reference sequence). CDR3 length equals 15 residues. Written as DNA, the CDR3 is TGTGCCAGCAGTTTATCCCGGGGGGCCGGAAACACCATATATTTT. Protein product: CASSLSRGAGNTIYF.

The J gene is TRBJ2-2, the V gene TRBV5-1; 15 bases map to TRBD2. CDR1 is SGHRS and CDR2 is YFSETQ in the germline V gene. Trimming cost V 4 bases and J 5 bases; bases outside gene matches: 3. This CDR3 contains 16 residues. The CDR3 loop is CASSAGTSGRTGELFF. CDR3 sequence (DNA): TGCGCCAGCAGCGCCGGGACTAGCGGGAGGACCGGGGAGCTGTTTTTT.

This clone was recorded a few times. This chain uses TRBV7-8 with TRBJ2-2, with D unresolved. Trimming shortened V by 1 base and J by 0 bases, and 6 bases separated the two germline ends. Germline lookup yields CDR1 SGHVS and CDR2 FQNEAQ. The CDR3 totals 15 residues. CDR3 DNA sequence: TGTGCCAGCAGCTTAGTGTCCGCGAACACCGGGGAGCTGTTTTTT. Its translation: CASSLVSANTGELFF.

This rearrangement joins TRBV6-1 to TRBJ2-7, with D possibly TRBD1 on 5 matching bases. The V gene lost 2 bases and the J gene lost 6 bases, with 17 bases spanning the gap. CDR3 size: 15 residues. Germline assignment: CDR1 MNHNS and CDR2 SASEGT. The DNA of the CDR3 is TGTGCCAGCAGTGAATTGGGGCGAGCTCAGGGCGAGCAGTACTTC. Encoded protein: CASSELGRAQGEQYF.

The rearrangement joins TRBV3-1 (or the pseudogene TRBV3-2) to TRBJ2-3, with 12 bases that match TRBD2. CDR1 and CDR2 from the germline V gene are LGHDT and YNNKEL (reference sequence). The CDR3 has 16 amino acids. The V and J ends lost 3 bases and 9 bases, in that order; junction bases with no gene match: 10. CDR3 in DNA: TGTGCCAGCAGCCAGCCGCCTAGCGGGGGGGCGGAAACGCAGTATTTT. Its translation: CASSQPPSGGAETQYF.

This CDR3 is CSEDGTGGPDTQYF. The CDR3, as DNA: TGCAGCGAGGACGGGACAGGGGGCCCAGATACGCAGTATTTT. This chain uses TRBV29-1 with TRBJ2-3, with 12 bases identical to TRBD1. Germline V gene data show CDR1 as SQVTM and CDR2 as ANQGSEA. The CDR3 totals 14 residues. The J segment lost 4 bases and the V segment lost 7 bases, leaving 6 bases of the junction unmatched.

V and J are TRBV6-1 and TRBJ1-5; D gene ambiguous. Germline V lookup: CDR1 MNHNS, CDR2 SASEGT. V was clipped by 1 base and J by 3 bases, with 10 bases between them. This CDR3 comprises 15 residues. The CDR3 DNA follows: TGTGCCAGCAGTGAAGGGCCAGAAAACAATCAGCCCCAGCATTTT. The encoded protein is CASSEGPENNQPQHF.

The chain employs TRBV27 and TRBJ1-1; 7 nucleotides line up with TRBD1. The germline gives CDR1 MNHEY, CDR2 SMNVEV (reference sequence). This CDR3 is built from 14 residues. Trimming took 4 bases from V and 7 from J; bases not matched to a gene: 9. Here the CDR3 reads CASSSPGQRFEAFF. CDR3 nucleotide sequence: TGTGCCAGCAGTTCCCCGGGACAGCGCTTTGAAGCTTTCTTT.

Comments on this clone: The final CDR3 position lacks the conserved phenylalanine or tryptophan, pointing to a likely read error. Because the CDR3's place on the DNA is in doubt, the DNA is left out and the CDR3 is given as listed by TCRdb. The rearrangement joins TRBV9 to TRBJ1-1. Germline V gene lookup returns CDR1 SGDLS and CDR2 YYNGEE. A total of 10 residues make up the CDR3, ends included. The CDR3 sequence is CASSPRSWRK.

The chain combines TRBV27 with TRBJ1-1, with a weak D call TRBD1 (5 bases). The CDR3 has 13 residues. Germline V CDR1 and CDR2: MNHEY, SMNVEV (reference sequence). V was cut by 2 bases and J by 11 bases, with 15 bases left in between. DNA for the CDR3: TGTGCCAGCAGTTTAGTATTGGGGCCGGAGGCTTTCTTT. Protein sequence: CASSLVLGPEAFF.

This clone has a handful of counts. This chain joins TRBV9 and TRBJ1-1; no definite D call. From germline, CDR1 is SGDLS and CDR2 YYNGEE. V shed 4 bases and J shed 0 bases, with 13 bases lying between them. This CDR3 is 15 amino acids long. The CDR3: CASSTSGRMNTEAFF. As DNA, the CDR3 is TGTGCCAGCAGCACCTCCGGGAGGATGAACACTGAAGCTTTCTTT.

This chain links TRBV14 with TRBJ2-7; D gene uncertain. Germline CDR1 reads SGHDN; CDR2 reads FVKESK. The CDR3 runs 12 residues. The V end lost 2 bases, the J end lost 6 bases, and 8 bases lay between the germline ends. The CDR3 coding sequence is TGTGCCAGCAGCCAACTTCCTGTCGAGCAGTACTTC. This codes for CASSQLPVEQYF.

The chain uses TRBV11-1 and TRBJ1-1; D is perhaps TRBD1 (6 bases). The CDR3 spans 12 residues. Germline V lookup: CDR1 SGHAT, CDR2 FQDESV (reference sequence). The V end lost 4 bases, the J end lost 5 bases, and 8 bases lay between the germline ends. The CDR3: CASSSQGTEAFF. CDR3 DNA sequence: TGTGCCAGCAGCTCACAGGGAACTGAAGCTTTCTTT.

The chain has TRBV2 and TRBJ2-3; 8 positions match TRBD1. Germline CDR1 and CDR2: SNHLY and FYNNEI. The junction had 1 base not matched to a gene; V was cut back by 1 base and J by 4 bases. The CDR3 has 14 residues. The CDR3 loop is CASSEGTGSDTQYF. DNA of the CDR3: TGTGCCAGCAGTGAAGGGACAGGGTCAGATACGCAGTATTTT.

The chain joins TRBV29-1 to TRBJ2-1; D is unresolved. Trimming took off 0 bases at V and 0 bases at J, with 15 bases between the two ends. The CDR3 loop spans 17 amino acids. Germline assignment: CDR1 SQVTM and CDR2 ANQGSEA. Here the CDR3 reads CSVEDHVRSSSYNEQFF. DNA for the CDR3: TGCAGCGTTGAAGATCATGTACGGTCGAGCTCCTACAATGAGCAGTTCTTC.